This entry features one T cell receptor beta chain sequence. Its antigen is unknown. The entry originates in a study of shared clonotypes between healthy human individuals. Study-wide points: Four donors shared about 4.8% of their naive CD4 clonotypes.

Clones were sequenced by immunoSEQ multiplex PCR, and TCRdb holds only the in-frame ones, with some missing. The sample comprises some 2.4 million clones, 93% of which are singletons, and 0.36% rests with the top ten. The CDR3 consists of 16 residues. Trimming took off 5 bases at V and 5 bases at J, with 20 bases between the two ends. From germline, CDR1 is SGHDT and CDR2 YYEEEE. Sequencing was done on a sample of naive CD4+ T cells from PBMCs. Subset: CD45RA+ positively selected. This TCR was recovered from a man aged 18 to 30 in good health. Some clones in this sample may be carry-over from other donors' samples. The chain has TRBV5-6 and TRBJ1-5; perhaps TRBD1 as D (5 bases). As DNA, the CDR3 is TGTGCCAGCAGGGTAGGATCCCGGGACTCACATCAGCCCCAGCATTTT. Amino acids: CASRVGSRDSHQPQHF.